A selection of T cell receptor beta chains follows, all from one sample in a study of cytomegalovirus exposure and HLA in healthy donors. Profiled with immunoSEQ multiplex PCR; TCRdb holds only in-frame clones, not every one. Of approximately 180,000 clones in the sample, around 80% were seen once. The sample comprised PBMCs. These receptor sequences come from a man aged 30 to 39 in good health and CMV-seropositive. CDR3s include the opening cysteine and the closing phenylalanine or tryptophan. The order of the fields is J gene, D gene, V gene, clone size, CDR3 DNA, CDR3 protein. D genes are given only for firm matches. Some rows have no size entry. The others give once, few or many, or a class for an expanded clone.

TRBJ1-5 TRBD1 TRBV4-3 - TGCGCCAGCAGCCCAGACAGGGGATACCAGCCCCAGCATTTT CASSPDRGYQPQHF
TRBJ2-3 TRBD2 TRBV11-2 - TGTGCCAGCAGCTTAGGAGGCGCGGGAGTGAGTACAGATACGCAGTATTTT CASSLGGAGVSTDTQYF
TRBJ2-5 - TRBV2 - TGTGCCAGCAGGAGGACATCGGGGGAAGAGACCCAGTACTTC CASRRTSGEETQYF
TRBJ2-5 TRBD2 TRBV30 - TGTGCCTGGAGGGGCGGGAGGTTGGAGACCCAGTACTTC CAWRGGRLETQYF
TRBJ2-5 TRBD1 TRBV7-9 - TGTGCCAGCAGCCACCGGGACAGGGGGCCGGGGGAGACCCAGTACTTC CASSHRDRGPGETQYF
TRBJ1-2 - TRBV7-3 - TGTGCCAGCAGCCTTTATTCAGGGAAGGGCTACACCTTC CASSLYSGKGYTF
TRBJ2-3 - TRBV13 few TGTGCCAGCAGCTACGACCCCTCGGGGAGCACAGATACGCAGTATTTT CASSYDPSGSTDTQYF
TRBJ2-7 - TRBV18 - TGTGCCAGCTCACCACCGGCATCCTACGAGCAGTACTTC CASSPPASYEQYF
TRBJ2-7 TRBD2 TRBV4-2 - TGTGCCAGCAAGCGGGAGGGCCCCTACGAGCAGTACTTC CASKREGPYEQYF
TRBJ2-7 TRBD2 TRBV7-2 - TGTGCCAGCAGCTTAGGTAGGGCGGGAGACCTACACGAGCAGTACTTC CASSLGRAGDLHEQYF
TRBJ2-7 - TRBV29-1 - TGCAGCGTTAGATCCAGTCCCTACGAGCAGTACTTC CSVRSSPYEQYF
TRBJ2-1 TRBD2 TRBV27 - TGTGCCAGCAGCCTGGGCGGGAGACGGTCCTACAATGAGCAGTTCTTC CASSLGGRRSYNEQFF
TRBJ1-2 - TRBV29-1 - TGCAGCGTTGAAGCTAGTGTATCTAACTATGGCTACACCTTC CSVEASVSNYGYTF
TRBJ1-2 TRBD1 TRBV11-3 - TGTGCCAGCAGCTTACCAGGACAGGGGAACTATGGCTACACCTTC CASSLPGQGNYGYTF
TRBJ2-1 TRBD2 TRBV5-1 few TGCGCCAGCAGCACCCCGGGACTAGGGGGCAATGAGCAGTTCTTC CASSTPGLGGNEQFF
TRBJ2-7 - TRBV9 - TGTGCCAGCAGCGTAAGGGGCAACTCCTACGAGCAGTACTTC CASSVRGNSYEQYF
TRBJ1-1 TRBD1 TRBV9 - TGTGCCAGCAGCGCACCACAGGGGGGAAGTATGAACACTGAAGCTTTCTTT CASSAPQGGSMNTEAFF
TRBJ2-2 - TRBV19 - TGTGCCAGTATTGGACACCAAAACACCGGGGAGCTGTTTTTT CASIGHQNTGELFF
TRBJ2-7 - TRBV5-1 - TGCGCCAGCAGCTTGGACAGCGGACCTTCCTACGAGCAGTACTTC CASSLDSGPSYEQYF
TRBJ2-5 - TRBV9 - TGTGCCAGCAGCGTGCGGAGTCAAGAGACCCAGTACTTC CASSVRSQETQYF
TRBJ1-1 TRBD1 TRBV27 - TGTGCCAGCAGTTTCACTCAGGGGGCTTGGACTGAAGCTTTCTTT CASSFTQGAWTEAFF
TRBJ1-2 - TRBV9 - TGTGCCAGCGGGAGGGGCTGGGGCTACACCTTC CASGRGWGYTF